The 9 T cell receptor beta chains in this list originate from one sample, sequenced in a study of beta chain features in type 1 diabetes. These receptors' antigens are unknown. The investigators reverse transcribed all of the isolated RNA, so they sequenced expressed TCRB transcripts. Method: immunoSEQ multiplex PCR; TCRdb's copy keeps in-frame clones and lacks some. The sample lists about 650,000 clones, 9.5% to 15% occurring once. Findings of the study overall: Patients with Type 1 diabetes showed moderately but significantly shorter TCRB CDR3s in all four CD4+ subsets.

The sample was naive CD4+ T cells from blood. These TCRs come from a man younger than 40 with type 1 diabetes.

This clone was observed a handful of times. This same CDR3 is encoded by further DNA sequences in the sample. J is TRBJ1-1 and V is TRBV9; D uncertain. There are 14 residues in the CDR3. V lost 0 bases, J lost 2 bases, and 8 bases lay in between. The V gene's germline CDR1 is SGDLS and CDR2 YYNGEE. CDR3 in DNA: TGTGCCAGCAGCGTAGGACCAGTAAACACTGAAGCTTTCTTT. Translation gives CASSVGPVNTEAFF.

The chain combines TRBV11-2 with TRBJ2-7; 8 bases match TRBD1. CDR3 length: 14 amino acids. Germline CDR1 is SGHAT and CDR2 is FQNNGV. The J segment lost 3 bases and the V segment lost 5 bases, leaving 6 bases of the junction unmatched. The CDR3 region is CASSRTGILYEQYF. The CDR3, as DNA: TGTGCCAGCAGCCGGACAGGGATCCTCTACGAGCAGTACTTC.

This clone turned up a few times. This sequence joins TRBV5-1 and TRBJ2-1, with D perhaps matching TRBD1 (5 bases). Trimming removed 3 bases from V and 5 bases from J, with 12 bases in between. In germline, CDR1 is SGHRS, CDR2 YFSETQ. The CDR3 consists of 14 residues. The CDR3 reads CASSSRQWDNEQFF. CDR3 in DNA: TGCGCCAGCAGCTCCAGACAGTGGGACAATGAGCAGTTCTTC.

The table lists this clone with a few counts. This sequence joins TRBV9 and TRBJ2-7; D assignment may be TRBD1 or TRBD2 (5 bases each). Per the germline V gene, CDR1 is SGDLS and CDR2 is YYNGEE. The CDR3 loop spans 14 amino acids. Trimming removed 4 bases from V and 2 bases from J, with 13 bases in between. Here the CDR3 DNA reads TGTGCCAGCAGCAAAGGGACGCCGCCCTACGAGCAGTACTTC. Its translation is CASSKGTPPYEQYF.

This clone was observed a few times. The DNA for the CDR3 is TGTGCCAGCATCCAAGGGCAGGGGCGGACTGAAGCTTTCTTT. Its protein is CASIQGQGRTEAFF. V is TRBV7-2 and J is TRBJ1-1; TRBD1 might be the D (6 bases). V was clipped by 7 bases and J by 5 bases, with 17 bases between them. From germline, CDR1 is SGHTA and CDR2 FQGNSA. The CDR3 is 14 residues long.

This clone was seen more than once but under ten times. The V and J genes are TRBV2 and TRBJ2-2; D call uncertain. V shed 7 bases and J shed 3 bases, with 9 bases lying between them. The CDR3 is made up of 13 amino acids. Germline CDR1 and CDR2: SNHLY and FYNNEI. In DNA, the CDR3 is TGTGCCAGCACACACAGCTACACCGGGGAGCTGTTTTTT. Translating gives CASTHSYTGELFF.

In regard to this clone: This sample also contains other DNA sequences that code for the same CDR3. The chain recombines TRBV28 with TRBJ1-2, with no clear D. Trimming took 3 bases from V and 5 from J, leaving 7 bases between them. This CDR3 is 12 amino acids long. Germline values: CDR1 MDHEN, CDR2 SYDVKM. Written as DNA, the CDR3 is TGTGCCAGCAGTTTGCCGGGTTATGGCTACACCTTC. Its protein is CASSLPGYGYTF.

The table lists this clone with a few counts. The rearrangement joins TRBV7-8 to TRBJ2-7; D call uncertain. CDR3 size: 14 residues. The germline CDR1 and CDR2 sequences are SGHVS and FQNEAQ. Trimming stripped 5 bases from V and 0 bases from J, with 11 bases between. CDR3 region: CASSQTGLSYEQYF. Written as DNA, the CDR3 is TGTGCCAGCAGCCAAACGGGCCTCTCCTACGAGCAGTACTTC.

In this sample, this clone turned up a few times. This sequence joins TRBV7-2 and TRBJ1-4, with a tentative D call TRBD1 (6 bases). The germline gives CDR1 SGHTA, CDR2 FQGNSA. This CDR3 contains 14 residues. The germline V and J ends were trimmed by 7 bases and 3 bases, with 12 bases remaining between them. The CDR3 nucleotides are TGTGCCAGCACCAGAGGACAGCCTAATGAAAAACTGTTTTTT. Its translation is CASTRGQPNEKLFF.